The sequence of this TCR beta chain was determined in a study of shared clonotypes between healthy human individuals. As originally analysed: Filtering differed, since immunoSEQ gave only junction sequences and no quality scores. The data were produced by immunoSEQ multiplex PCR, yet TCRdb's version contains in-frame clones alone and is incomplete. V and J calls and clone size come straight from that table; D and trimming were deduced from the DNA. Altogether about 2.4 million clones are present, around 90% being singletons, with the ten largest covering roughly 0.14%. The investigators split CD4+ cells into a CD45RA+ naive subset and a CD45RA-negative memory subset. This receptor was taken from a man younger than 35 in good health. The specimen sequenced was naive CD4+ T cells sorted from blood. Subset reported: CD45RA+ positively selected.

Written as DNA, the CDR3 is TGTGCCAGCACCCCGGGACTTAACTCCTACGAGCAGTACTTC. This codes for CASTPGLNSYEQYF. J is TRBJ2-7 and V is TRBV6-1; a possible D gene is TRBD2 (6 bases). This CDR3 spans 14 amino acids. Per germline, CDR1 MNHNS and CDR2 SASEGT. Trimming left V 7 bases short and J 0 bases short, with 13 bases between.